A single sample is the source of the 26 T cell receptor beta chains below, sequenced in a study of blood T cell repertoires in COVID-19. Libraries were prepared by immunoSEQ multiplex PCR; TCRdb keeps only in-frame clonotypes and omits some of them. The table has about half a million clones, about 85% seen once. Sequencing input: PBMCs or T cells enriched from blood (not recorded which). These receptor sequences come from a woman aged 55-70 years who had recovered from COVID-19.

CDR3 protein: CASSLRLAGEGETQYF. The DNA for the CDR3 is TGCGCCAGCAGCCTCCGACTAGCGGGGGAAGGGGAGACCCAGTACTTC. The chain joins TRBV5-1 to TRBJ2-5; 12 nucleotides match TRBD2. The CDR3 is 16 residues long. V was clipped by 4 bases and J by 5 bases; unmatched bases: 9. Germline V gene data show CDR1 as SGHRS and CDR2 as YFSETQ.

The chain joins TRBV21-1 to TRBJ2-7; the table's D call, TRBD1, was not checked against the DNA. TRBV21-1 is labeled a pseudogene. The CDR3 extends over 10 amino acids. The CDR3 sequence: CASSNNEQYV. The CDR3 DNA is TGTGCCAGCAGCAACAACGAGCAGTACGTC.

V usage is TRBV19 and J usage is TRBJ1-1; no clear D. The CDR3 runs to 15 residues. Trimming took off 6 bases at V and 0 bases at J, with 14 bases between the two ends. CDR1 is LNHDA and CDR2 is SQIVND in the germline V gene (reference sequence). CDR3 region: CASSPAGIVNTEAFF. CDR3 sequence (DNA): TGTGCCAGTAGCCCTGCGGGTATCGTGAACACTGAAGCTTTCTTT.

This sequence joins TRBV28 and TRBJ1-5; the match to TRBD1 covers 9 bases. With V trimmed by 10 bases and J by 7 bases, 11 bases remained unmatched. Germline CDR1 MDHEN, CDR2 SYDVKM. This CDR3 has 14 amino acids. The CDR3 DNA reads as TGTGCCACCAGACAGGGGGGCAACGGGCAGCCCCAGCATTTT. Its protein product is CATRQGGNGQPQHF.

This clone has only a few counts. The chain is built from TRBV4-1 and TRBJ2-6; 7 nucleotides agree with TRBD1. The germline V gene encodes CDR1 MGHRA and CDR2 YSYEKL. This CDR3 comprises 18 residues. With 1 base clipped from V and 2 bases from J, the junction kept 8 bases outside the gene matches. The CDR3 loop is CASSQARQGSAGANVLTF. CDR3 nucleotides: TGCGCCAGCAGCCAAGCCAGACAGGGAAGCGCTGGGGCCAACGTCCTGACTTTC.

The V call is TRBV3-1 (or the pseudogene TRBV3-2), the J call TRBJ1-5; D gene uncertain. The ends were cut back, 1 base at V and 3 bases at J, with 7 bases in the middle. Per germline, CDR1 LGHDT and CDR2 YNNKEL (reference sequence). The CDR3 has 14 amino acids. The CDR3 spells CASSQGTNNQPQHF. The DNA of the CDR3 is TGTGCCAGCAGCCAAGGGACTAACAATCAGCCCCAGCATTTT.

The chain joins TRBV15 to TRBJ1-1; D not resolved. Trimming shortened V by 4 bases and J by 5 bases, and 11 bases separated the two germline ends. The germline V gene has CDR1 LNHNV and CDR2 YYDKDF (reference sequence). CDR3 length equals 13 residues. CDR3 in amino acids: CATSTPPLTEAFF. The CDR3 bases are TGTGCCACCAGCACCCCCCCCCTAACTGAAGCTTTCTTT.

The chain employs TRBV9 and TRBJ2-2, with TRBD2 matching 15 bases. CDR3 length equals 18 residues. The ends lost 5 bases at V and 3 bases at J; junction bases unmatched: 8. Germline lookup yields CDR1 SGDLS and CDR2 YYNGEE. CDR3: CASRAGLAGGRDTGELFF. The CDR3 DNA is TGTGCCAGCAGAGCGGGACTAGCGGGGGGTAGGGACACCGGGGAGCTGTTTTTT.

V gene TRBV4-2 combines with J gene TRBJ1-1; 7 nucleotides agree with TRBD1. The germline CDR1 and CDR2 sequences are LGHNA and YNFKEQ. CDR3 length: 14 amino acids. With 2 bases clipped from V and 5 bases from J, the junction kept 5 bases outside the gene matches. The CDR3 is CASSQLPGQTEAFF. Here the CDR3 DNA reads TGTGCCAGCAGCCAATTACCGGGACAGACTGAAGCTTTCTTT.

The rearrangement joins TRBV9 to TRBJ1-6; 7 bases map to TRBD1. This CDR3 region has 15 residues. Germline CDR1 and CDR2: SGDLS and YYNGEE. Trimming took 0 bases from V and 12 from J; bases not matched to a gene: 9. The chain's CDR3 is CASSVVAQGTKPLHF. CDR3 DNA sequence: TGTGCCAGCAGCGTAGTGGCACAGGGGACAAAACCCCTCCACTTT.

The V call is TRBV11-2, the J call TRBJ2-1; D gene ambiguous. The CDR3 contains 15 residues. Trimming pared 0 bases from V and 1 base from J, leaving 7 bases between. CDR1 is SGHAT, CDR2 FQNNGV, per germline. CDR3 region: CASSLDRLSYNEQFF. CDR3 nucleotides: TGTGCCAGCAGCTTAGACAGGTTATCCTACAATGAGCAGTTCTTC.

The chain joins TRBV6-5 to TRBJ1-5; D gene unclear. The CDR3 loop spans 10 amino acids. The germline V gene has CDR1 MNHEY and CDR2 SVGAGI. V was trimmed by 8 bases and J by 7 bases, leaving 6 bases between them. CDR3 nucleotide sequence: TGTGCCAGCGGCAGGCAGCCCCAGCATTTT. Its translation: CASGRQPQHF.

This clone has a single count. The chain has TRBV10-2 and TRBJ2-3, with a weak D call TRBD2 (6 bases). Germline CDR1 is WSHSY and CDR2 is SAAADI. V lost 6 bases and J lost 8, with 9 bases in between. There are 11 residues in the CDR3. This chain's CDR3 is CASRDYFTQYF. The CDR3 DNA reads as TGCGCCAGCAGGGACTACTTTACGCAGTATTTT.

The chain employs TRBV7-9 and TRBJ1-2, with D uncertain. With 3 bases removed from V and 5 bases from J, the gap between germline ends came to 10 bases. The length of the CDR3 is 13 residues. Per germline, CDR1 SEHNR and CDR2 FQNEAQ (reference sequence). The CDR3 spells CASSFEGEYGYTF. The CDR3 DNA reads TGTGCCAGCAGCTTCGAGGGCGAATATGGCTACACCTTC.

The chain couples TRBV6-2 or TRBV6-3 to TRBJ2-4; 9 nucleotides match TRBD1. CDR3 length: 15 amino acids. CDR1 is MNHEY, CDR2 SVGEGT, per germline. The J segment lost 8 bases and the V segment lost 5 bases, leaving 10 bases of the junction unmatched. The CDR3 bases are TGTGCCAGCAGTGATCCCGGGACAGGGCGACACATTCAGTACTTC. Encoded protein: CASSDPGTGRHIQYF.

J is TRBJ1-3 and V is TRBV5-5; TRBD1 is a possible D gene (6 bases). Trimming removed 4 bases from V and 2 bases from J, with 10 bases in between. The germline V gene encodes CDR1 SGHKS and CDR2 YYEKEE (reference sequence). This CDR3 has 14 amino acids. The CDR3 reads CASSRTGPGNTIYF. The CDR3 DNA reads TGTGCCAGCAGCAGAACAGGGCCTGGAAACACCATATATTTT.

This clone appeared a single time. The chain has TRBV2 and TRBJ1-1; D possibly corresponds to TRBD1 (5 bases). CDR3 length: 16 amino acids. Germline V gives CDR1 SNHLY, CDR2 FYNNEI. Trimming removed 4 bases at V and 5 bases at J, with 20 bases between. Here the CDR3 DNA reads TGTGCCAGCAGTGTTTTATGGGGGGGGTTCGGGACTGAAGCTTTCTTT. As protein: CASSVLWGGFGTEAFF.

The chain is built from TRBV5-1 and TRBJ2-2; the match to TRBD2 covers 7 bases. The CDR3 sequence is 16 residues long. Trimming removed 4 bases from V and 3 bases from J; junction bases left unmatched: 9. Germline loops: CDR1 SGHRS, CDR2 YFSETQ. Here the CDR3 DNA reads TGCGCCAGCAGCCCTTGGTCCCGGGGGGACACCGGGGAGCTGTTTTTT. Its translation: CASSPWSRGDTGELFF.

The V call is TRBV6-6, the J call TRBJ2-7; possibly TRBD1 for D (5 bases). The length of the CDR3 is 15 residues. Germline assignment: CDR1 MNHNY and CDR2 SVGAGI (reference sequence). V dropped 0 bases and J dropped 2 bases, with 11 bases sitting between them. The DNA of the CDR3 is TGTGCCAGCAGTTACTCGAAGCAGGGAACCTACGAGCAGTACTTC. This encodes CASSYSKQGTYEQYF.

The J gene is TRBJ2-3, the V gene TRBV2; D is uncertain. V was cut by 3 bases and J by 9 bases, with 10 bases left in between. Germline CDR1 is SNHLY and CDR2 is FYNNEI. The CDR3 totals 12 residues. Here the CDR3 DNA reads TGTGCCAGCAGTGATAATGTAAGCACGCAGTATTTT. This codes for CASSDNVSTQYF.

The chain carries TRBV5-6 and TRBJ2-7; D is possibly TRBD1 (5 bases). Germline V lookup: CDR1 SGHDT, CDR2 YYEEEE. Trimming pared 0 bases from V and 1 base from J, leaving 11 bases between. This CDR3 region has 15 residues. Written as DNA, the CDR3 is TGTGCCAGCAGCTTGGGCGTCACAGGTTCCTACGAGCAGTACGTC. Amino acid sequence: CASSLGVTGSYEQYV.

The gene calls are TRBV23-1 and TRBJ1-1; 10 bases align to TRBD1. TRBV23-1 falls under the ORF class, with uncertain function. Trimming at V came to 3 bases and at J to 0 bases, leaving 7 bases not matched to a gene. The CDR3 sequence is 17 residues long. CDR3 region: CASSHYRDRGMNTEAFF. Written as DNA, the CDR3 is TGCGCCAGCAGTCACTACCGGGACAGGGGCATGAACACTGAAGCTTTCTTT.

The V call is TRBV2, the J call TRBJ1-4; 11 bases map to TRBD1. Germline V gene data show CDR1 as SNHLY and CDR2 as FYNNEI. With V trimmed by 4 bases and J by 7 bases, 5 bases remained unmatched. CDR3 length: 15 residues. The CDR3, as DNA: TGTGCCAGCAGTGGGGACAGGGGGATTGGTGAAAAACTGTTTTTT. It translates to CASSGDRGIGEKLFF.

The chain recombines TRBV30 with TRBJ1-5, with D unclear. Trimming pared 5 bases from V and 9 bases from J, leaving 11 bases between. Germline CDR1 and CDR2: GTSNPN and SVGIG (reference sequence). The CDR3 length is 11 residues. CDR3 region: CAWGLEGPQHF. The CDR3 DNA is TGTGCCTGGGGGTTGGAGGGGCCCCAGCATTTT.

The V gene is TRBV19, the J gene TRBJ2-3, with D perhaps matching TRBD2 (6 bases). This CDR3 is 14 amino acids long. Germline loops: CDR1 LNHDA, CDR2 SQIVND (reference sequence). Trimming took off 5 bases at V and 1 base at J, with 10 bases between the two ends. CDR3 DNA sequence: TGTGCCAGTAGTCCCGGGGAGGGCACAGATACGCAGTATTTT. Protein: CASSPGEGTDTQYF.

The V and J genes are TRBV12-5 and TRBJ1-4; D gene unclear. Looked up from germline, CDR1 is LGHNT and CDR2 is FRNRAP. The V gene lost 1 base and the J gene lost 8 bases, with 14 bases spanning the gap. This CDR3 spans 15 amino acids. DNA of the CDR3: TGTGCTAGTGGTTTGGGGACTACGACGGGGGAAAAACTGTTTTTT. Its translation is CASGLGTTTGEKLFF.